The clone carrying this T cell receptor beta chain was observed a few times. CDR1 KGHDR and CDR2 SFDVKD come from the germline V gene. With V trimmed by 9 bases and J by 5 bases, 10 bases remained unmatched. The CDR3 is 15 amino acids. The time point: before trial treatment. Qualifying patients carried advanced solid tumors devoid of tumor-infiltrating lymphocytes. The sample belongs to a study of low-dose radiotherapy and immunotherapy resistance in tumors. Study-wide background: Patients were given intravenous nivolumab 240 mg every two weeks plus ipilimumab 1 mg/kg every six weeks.

TRAV- and TRBV-specific primers primed first-strand cDNA, covering alpha and beta chains. Amplification, which lasted 15 to 20 PCR cycles, used a constant-region primer and V-primer adapter to amplify TCRs. Via MiXCR, TCRdb re-called the reads, giving one row per CDR3 protein. The repertoire holds over 55,000 distinct CDR3 sequences, around 30% seen once, with approximately 12% in the top ten. This sequence joins TRBV24-1 and TRBJ2-1, with TRBD1 identical over 9 bases. The receptor comes from a female donor with ovarian cancer. Sample: PBMCs, taken before treatment. The CDR3, as DNA: TGTGCCACCGGGTCTAGGACAGGGGTAAACAATGAGCAGTTCTTC. This codes for CATGSRTGVNNEQFF.